One and the same sample provided the 15 T cell receptor beta chains below, sequenced in a study of cytomegalovirus exposure and HLA in healthy donors. PCR was performed using 60 Vbeta and 13 Jbeta primers. Produced via immunoSEQ multiplex PCR; TCRdb's table is partial and in-frame only. Altogether about 220,000 clones are present, 60% to 80% being singletons, with the ten largest covering under 2%. The sequenced sample was PBMCs. These receptors were collected from a woman in her 30s in good health and CMV-seronegative.

The chain carries TRBV18 and TRBJ2-7; TRBD2 matches at 8 bases. The V and J ends lost 3 bases and 7 bases, in that order; junction bases with no gene match: 5. The V gene's germline CDR1 is KGHSH and CDR2 LQKENI. CDR3 size: 13 residues. The CDR3 reads CASSPGTSWEQYF. The CDR3 DNA sequence: TGTGCCAGCTCACCCGGGACTAGTTGGGAGCAGTACTTC. Complete variable domain (other parts from reference TRBV18 and TRBJ2-7): NAGVMQNPRHLVRRRGQEARLRCSPMKGHSHVYWYRQLPEEGLKFMVYLQKENIIDESGMPKERFSAEFPKEGPSILRIQQVVRGDSAAYFCASSPGTSWEQYFGPGTRLTVT.

The chain uses TRBV21-1 and TRBJ1-6; no DNA check was done on the table's D call, TRBD1. TRBV21-1 is an annotated pseudogene. The CDR3 totals 16 residues. CDR3 bases: TGTGCCAGCCCTACAACCCCCGGACAGGGGAGTTCACCCCTCCACTTT. It codes for CASPTTPGQGSSPLHF.

This clone has a single count. This same CDR3 is encoded by further DNA sequences in the sample. The V call is TRBV18, the J call TRBJ1-1; D call uncertain. The V end lost 5 bases, the J end lost 1 base, and 14 bases lay between the germline ends. The CDR3 runs 15 residues. Germline assignment: CDR1 KGHSH and CDR2 LQKENI. The CDR3 sequence is CASSDLRVGNTEAFF. The CDR3 bases are TGTGCCAGCTCAGACCTCCGGGTGGGGAACACTGAAGCTTTCTTT. The variable domain in full, completed from reference TRBV18 and TRBJ1-1, reads NAGVMQNPRHLVRRRGQEARLRCSPMKGHSHVYWYRQLPEEGLKFMVYLQKENIIDESGMPKERFSAEFPKEGPSILRIQQVVRGDSAAYFCASSDLRVGNTEAFFGQGTRLTVV.

The chain joins TRBV7-2 to TRBJ2-1; a possible D gene is TRBD2 (6 bases). Germline V gene sequence: CDR1 SGHTA, CDR2 FQGNSA. The CDR3 totals 15 residues. V lost 2 bases and J lost 9, with 17 bases in between. The CDR3: CASSLTSGGISEQFF. As DNA, the CDR3 is TGTGCCAGCAGCTTAACGAGCGGAGGGATTAGTGAGCAGTTCTTC. Full variable domain (remainder filled in from reference TRBV7-2 and TRBJ2-1): GAGVSQSPSNKVTEKGKDVELRCDPISGHTALYWYRQSLGQGLEFLIYFQGNSAPDKSGLPSDRFSAERTGGSVSTLTIQRTQQEDSAVYLCASSLTSGGISEQFFGPGTRLTVL.

V gene TRBV27 combines with J gene TRBJ2-7; 8 bases map to TRBD1. With 4 bases clipped from V and 1 base from J, the junction kept 6 bases outside the gene matches. CDR1 MNHEY and CDR2 SMNVEV come from the germline V gene (reference sequence). This CDR3 has 15 residues. The CDR3 sequence is CASSSPGQGSYEQYF. The CDR3, as DNA: TGTGCCAGCAGTTCGCCTGGACAGGGATCCTACGAGCAGTACTTC.

The chain joins TRBV7-6 to TRBJ1-1; 8 bases align to TRBD1. The CDR3 is 14 amino acids. V shed 5 bases and J 3 bases; nucleotides not matched to a gene: 5. Germline V gene data show CDR1 as SGHVS and CDR2 as FNYEAQ. CDR3 sequence: CASSPDRADTEAFF. The DNA of the CDR3 is TGTGCCAGCAGCCCGGACAGGGCCGACACTGAAGCTTTCTTT.

The V call is TRBV29-1, the J call TRBJ1-2; D remains ambiguous. Germline CDR1 reads SQVTM; CDR2 reads ANQGSEA. The CDR3 runs 12 residues. V lost 6 bases to trimming and J lost 4 bases, with 12 bases between them. The DNA of the CDR3 is TGCAGCGTCGTTCTCTTGGCCTATGGCTACACCTTC. It is translated as CSVVLLAYGYTF.

This clone was seen just once. This sample includes further DNA sequences coding for the same CDR3. CDR3 nucleotide sequence: TGTGCCAGCAGTACAGGGGGAACTGAAGCTTTCTTT. It encodes CASSTGGTEAFF. V usage is TRBV6-1 and J usage is TRBJ1-1, with 8 bases identical to TRBD1. CDR3 size: 12 residues. V gave up 5 bases and J gave up 5 bases; unmatched junction bases: 1. Germline lookup yields CDR1 MNHNS and CDR2 SASEGT.

J is TRBJ2-1 and V is TRBV5-1; D is ambiguous. The CDR3 loop spans 16 amino acids. Trimming pared 0 bases from V and 0 bases from J, leaving 10 bases between. CDR1 SGHRS and CDR2 YFSETQ come from the germline V gene. The CDR3 here is CASSLAGWSSYNEQFF. The DNA for the CDR3 is TGCGCCAGCAGCTTGGCCGGGTGGAGCTCCTACAATGAGCAGTTCTTC.

V and J are TRBV6-6 and TRBJ1-2, with 7 bases aligning to TRBD1. Germline V CDR1 and CDR2: MNHNY, SVGAGI (reference sequence). The CDR3 length is 16 residues. V dropped 2 bases and J dropped 6; count of bases not matched to a gene: 12. CDR3 DNA sequence: TGTGCCAGCAGTTACCTAACAGGGGCGCCCATGGATGGCTACACCTTC. Its translation is CASSYLTGAPMDGYTF.

The chain has TRBV30 and TRBJ1-3; D is undetermined. V was pared by 4 bases and J by 0 bases, with 13 bases between. The CDR3 is 15 amino acids. The germline gives CDR1 GTSNPN, CDR2 SVGIG (reference sequence). This chain's CDR3 is CAWISAGSSGNTIYF. The CDR3 DNA follows: TGTGCCTGGATTTCTGCGGGGTCCTCTGGAAACACCATATATTTT.

V and J are TRBV5-1 and TRBJ1-2, with 8 bases fitting TRBD1. The CDR3 runs 14 residues. V lost 0 bases and J lost 8; bases outside the gene matches: 6. The germline V gene encodes CDR1 SGHRS and CDR2 YFSETQ. The CDR3 DNA is TGCGCCAGCAGCTTGGGACAGGGGTTAAGGGGCTACACCTTC. Residues: CASSLGQGLRGYTF.

V and J are TRBV11-2 and TRBJ2-7, with D possibly TRBD1 on 5 matching bases. V gave up 0 bases and J gave up 3 bases, with 12 bases separating them. Germline V lookup: CDR1 SGHAT, CDR2 FQNNGV. The CDR3 runs to 15 residues. As DNA, the CDR3 is TGTGCCAGCAGCTTAGATCCGGCAGGGATCTACGAGCAGTACTTC. Protein: CASSLDPAGIYEQYF.

This clone was recorded once. This chain links TRBV7-2 with TRBJ2-7, with 11 nucleotides matching TRBD2. The CDR3 is 16 residues long. Per germline, CDR1 SGHTA and CDR2 FQGNSA. J gave up 1 base and V 5 bases, and 7 bases lay outside the gene matches. This CDR3 reads CASSITGLAVSYEQYF. The CDR3 DNA is TGTGCCAGCAGCATCACGGGACTAGCGGTTTCCTACGAGCAGTACTTC.

The chain couples TRBV6-5 to TRBJ1-2, with D possibly being TRBD1 (6 bases). The germline V gene has CDR1 MNHEY and CDR2 SVGAGI. The CDR3 covers 16 residues. Trimming took off 2 bases at V and 8 bases at J, with 21 bases between the two ends. The CDR3 bases are TGTGCCAGCAGTTACGACAAAGCGGGGAGGGGACAAGGCTACACCTTC. Amino acid sequence: CASSYDKAGRGQGYTF.